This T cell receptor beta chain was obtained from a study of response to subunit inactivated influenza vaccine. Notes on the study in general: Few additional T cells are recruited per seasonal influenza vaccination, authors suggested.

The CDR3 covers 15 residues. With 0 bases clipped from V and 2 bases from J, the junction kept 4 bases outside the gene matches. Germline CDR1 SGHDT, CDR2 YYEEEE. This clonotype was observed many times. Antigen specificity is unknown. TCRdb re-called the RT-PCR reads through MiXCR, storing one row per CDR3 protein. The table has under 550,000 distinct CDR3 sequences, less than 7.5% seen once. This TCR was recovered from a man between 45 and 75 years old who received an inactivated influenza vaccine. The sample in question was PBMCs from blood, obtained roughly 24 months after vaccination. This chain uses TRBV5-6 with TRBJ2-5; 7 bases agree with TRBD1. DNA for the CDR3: TGTGCCAGCAGCTTGGGCGACAGGGAGCAAGAGACCCAGTACTTC. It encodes CASSLGDREQETQYF.